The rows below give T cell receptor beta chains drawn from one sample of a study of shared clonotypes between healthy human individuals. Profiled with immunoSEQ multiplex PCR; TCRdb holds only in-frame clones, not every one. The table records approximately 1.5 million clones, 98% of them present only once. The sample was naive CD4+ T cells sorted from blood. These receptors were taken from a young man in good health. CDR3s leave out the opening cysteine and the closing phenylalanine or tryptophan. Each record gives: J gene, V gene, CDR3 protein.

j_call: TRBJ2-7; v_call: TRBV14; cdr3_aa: ASSPLAGGTLYEQY
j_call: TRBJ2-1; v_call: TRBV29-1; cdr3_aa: SVEDQPLAGGVNEQF
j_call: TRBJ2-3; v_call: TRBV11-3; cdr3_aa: ASSLGTRVSDTQY
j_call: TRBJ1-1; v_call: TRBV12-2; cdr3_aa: ASRLGTLDRRSTEAF
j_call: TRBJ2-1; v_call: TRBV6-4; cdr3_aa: ASSDEGLADYNEQF
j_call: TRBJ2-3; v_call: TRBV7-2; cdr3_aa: ASSFDRGSTDTQY
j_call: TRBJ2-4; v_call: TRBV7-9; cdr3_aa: ASSLDFAGRAKNIQY
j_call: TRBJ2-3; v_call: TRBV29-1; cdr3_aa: SGRLAGSQDTQY
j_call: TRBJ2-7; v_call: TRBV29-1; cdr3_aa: SVGRGQSYEQY
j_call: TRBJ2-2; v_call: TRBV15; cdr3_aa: ATTEAGTGELF
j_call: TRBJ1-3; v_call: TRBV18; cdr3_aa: ASSPVPGQGSSGNTIY
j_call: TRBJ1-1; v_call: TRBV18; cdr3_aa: ASSPRGLNTEAF
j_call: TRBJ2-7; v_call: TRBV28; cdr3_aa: ASTQPGYEQY
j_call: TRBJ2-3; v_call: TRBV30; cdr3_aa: AWSVTGGVTDTQY
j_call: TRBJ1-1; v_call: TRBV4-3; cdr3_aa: ASAKVAGSTNTEAF
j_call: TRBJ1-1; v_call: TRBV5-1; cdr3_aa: ASSLDGSLTEAF
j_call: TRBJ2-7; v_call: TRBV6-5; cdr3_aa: ASSRGTSGIYEQY
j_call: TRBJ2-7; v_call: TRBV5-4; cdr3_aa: ASSYTGTEPYEQY
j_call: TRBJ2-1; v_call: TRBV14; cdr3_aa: ASSHAGGSEQF
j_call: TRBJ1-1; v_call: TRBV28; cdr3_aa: ASSLARATEAF
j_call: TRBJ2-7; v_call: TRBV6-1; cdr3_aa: ASSEARPSRGDEQY
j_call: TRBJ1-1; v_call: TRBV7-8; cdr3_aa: ASSLVPSRAIAEAF
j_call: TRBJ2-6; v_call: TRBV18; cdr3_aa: ASSHNDGTGQDFSGANVLT
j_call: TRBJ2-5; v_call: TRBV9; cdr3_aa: ASSPGTAPDGTQY
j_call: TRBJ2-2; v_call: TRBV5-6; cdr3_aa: ASSPEAHGELF
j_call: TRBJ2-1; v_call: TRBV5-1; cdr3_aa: ASSLAGIGSSYNEQF
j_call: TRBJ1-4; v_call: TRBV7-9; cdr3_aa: ASSLDMGQGDEKLF
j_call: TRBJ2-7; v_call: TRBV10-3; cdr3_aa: AISEPGQGASEQY
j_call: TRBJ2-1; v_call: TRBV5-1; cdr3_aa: ASSLAAGGVSYNEQF
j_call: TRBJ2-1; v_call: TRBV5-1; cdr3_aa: ASSPATASGTTLSYNEQF
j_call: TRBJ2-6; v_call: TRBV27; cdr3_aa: ASAISGANVLT
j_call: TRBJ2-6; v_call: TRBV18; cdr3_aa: ASSPPGAGANVLT
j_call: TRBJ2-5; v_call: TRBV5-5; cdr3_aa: ASSLPGEETQY
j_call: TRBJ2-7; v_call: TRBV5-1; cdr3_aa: ASSLSTLSYEQY
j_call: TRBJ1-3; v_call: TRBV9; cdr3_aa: ASSPTGQGIRSGNTIY
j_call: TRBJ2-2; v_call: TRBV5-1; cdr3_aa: ASSLPPGTGNAGELF
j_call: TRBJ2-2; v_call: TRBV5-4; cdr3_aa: ASSPTGENPNTGELF
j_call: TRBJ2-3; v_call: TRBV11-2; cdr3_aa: ASSLFSSDTQY
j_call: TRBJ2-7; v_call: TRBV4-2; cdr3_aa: ASSQDWSTSGVHYEQY
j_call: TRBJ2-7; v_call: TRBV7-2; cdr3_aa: ASSLYFGRGYEQY
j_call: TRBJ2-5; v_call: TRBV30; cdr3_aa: AWQPGLAIETQY
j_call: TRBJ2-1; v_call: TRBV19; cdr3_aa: ASSQRGWSSYNEQF
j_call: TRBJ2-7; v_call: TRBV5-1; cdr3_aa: ASSLVAGDAYEQY
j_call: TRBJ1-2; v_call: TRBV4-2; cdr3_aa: ASSQDSRANYGYT
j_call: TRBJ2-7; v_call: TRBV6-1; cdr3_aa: ASSEGYYEQY
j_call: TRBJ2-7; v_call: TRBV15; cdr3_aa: ATSRGADRYEQY
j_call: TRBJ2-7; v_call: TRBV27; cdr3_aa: ASSLEWRRGAGAYEQY
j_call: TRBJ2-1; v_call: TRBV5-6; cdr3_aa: ASSLEIGDRAYNEQF
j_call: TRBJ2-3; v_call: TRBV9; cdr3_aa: ASSVAGQISTDTQY
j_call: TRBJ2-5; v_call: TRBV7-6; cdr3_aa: ASSYSGRAQETQY